These T cell receptor beta chains were read from a single sample in a study of shared clonotypes between healthy human individuals. Libraries were prepared by immunoSEQ multiplex PCR; TCRdb keeps only in-frame clonotypes and omits some of them. The sample consists of over a million clones, around 97% of them appearing once. The sequencing sample was made of naive CD4+ T cells sorted from blood. The receptor set was obtained from a man aged 25 to 45 in good health. The CDR3 runs from the conserved cysteine through the conserved F or W. A D gene is named only where the DNA matches it firmly. Size tells how often a clone was seen (once, few, many) or the class of an expanded clone, and some rows leave it out.

>TRBJ2-7|.|.|TRBV25-1
CASRPDREGEQYF
TGTGCCAGCAGACCGGACAGGGAGGGCGAGCAGTACTTC
>TRBJ2-7|.|TRBD2|TRBV10-3
CAISNGLAGGTSYEQYF
TGTGCCATCAGCAACGGACTAGCGGGAGGTACCTCCTACGAGCAGTACTTC
>TRBJ2-1|.|.|TRBV27
CASSLRRGLFYNEQFF
TGTGCCAGCAGTCTCCGGAGGGGGCTGTTTTACAATGAGCAGTTCTTC
>TRBJ2-2|.|TRBD2|TRBV10-3
CAISDPSSTSGRAAGELFF
TGTGCCATCAGCGACCCCTCTTCTACCAGCGGGAGGGCCGCCGGGGAGCTGTTTTTT
>TRBJ1-5|once|TRBD1|TRBV18
CASSPGTGGWNQPQHF
TGTGCCAGCTCCCCAGGGACAGGGGGCTGGAATCAGCCCCAGCATTTT
>TRBJ2-5|.|TRBD2|TRBV4-1
CASSQGTRQETQYF
TGCGCCAGCAGCCAAGGGACTAGACAAGAGACCCAGTACTTC
>TRBJ2-7|.|TRBD2|TRBV28
CASSALGAGVFEQYF
TGTGCCAGCAGTGCCCTGGGAGCGGGAGTGTTTGAGCAGTACTTC
>TRBJ1-5|.|.|TRBV19
CASSIVKGMGNQPQHF
TGTGCCAGTAGTATAGTAAAGGGGATGGGCAATCAGCCCCAGCATTTT
>TRBJ2-7|.|.|TRBV11-2
CASSLVGASGGEQYF
TGTGCCAGCAGCTTAGTAGGAGCGTCTGGGGGCGAGCAGTACTTC
>TRBJ2-7|.|.|TRBV14
CASSQIGRQGYEQYF
TGTGCCAGCAGCCAAATCGGGAGACAGGGCTACGAGCAGTACTTC
>TRBJ2-2|.|.|TRBV18
CASSNQGIYTGELFF
TGTGCCAGCTCAAATCAGGGGATCTACACCGGGGAGCTGTTTTTT
>TRBJ1-2|once|.|TRBV27
CASSFEPRTLGYTF
TGTGCCAGCAGTTTCGAACCGAGGACTCTAGGCTACACCTTC
>TRBJ1-3|.|.|TRBV15
CATSGGSQNPGNTIYF
TGTGCCACCAGCGGCGGGAGCCAGAACCCTGGAAACACCATATATTTT
>TRBJ2-1|once|.|TRBV6-1
CASSDRGTYNEQFF
TGTGCCAGCAGTGACAGGGGAACCTACAATGAGCAGTTCTTC
>TRBJ2-7|.|.|TRBV2
CASRGWGSPYEQYF
TGTGCCAGCAGGGGTTGGGGTAGCCCCTACGAGCAGTACTTC
>TRBJ1-1|.|.|TRBV5-6
CASSLDILGDDTEAFF
TGTGCCAGCAGCTTGGATATTCTGGGGGATGACACTGAAGCTTTCTTT
>TRBJ2-3|.|TRBD2|TRBV5-4
CASSPGTGLAGLDTQYF
TGTGCCAGCAGCCCGGGGACGGGACTAGCGGGTTTAGATACGCAGTATTTT